Below, one TCR beta chain is given with its context. The target antigen is unknown. V trimming: 1 base; J trimming: 2 bases; junction bases outside the gene matches: 6. Germline CDR1 and CDR2: MGHRA and YSYEKL. There are 16 residues in the CDR3. This entry belongs to a study of PD-1 blockade in classical Hodgkin lymphoma. Study-wide results and caveats: Reports described newly diagnosed patients as having lower baseline TCR diversity than healthy donors. Why the repertoires differ is still unclear, perhaps disease activity or prior therapy.

Using immunoSEQ multiplex PCR, the repertoire was profiled, and TCRdb retains in-frame clones only, with some absent. The sample has some 21,000 clones, around nine tenths seen once. The time point denotes: newly diagnosed, previously untreated cHL patient sample. Thawed PBMCs supplied CD8+ T cells via magnetic negative selection. Serving as comparison were PBMCs from newly diagnosed, untreated classical Hodgkin lymphoma, which were sequenced alongside the relapsed/refractory trial patients. The sequencing sample was made of CD8+ T cells from blood. V gene TRBV4-1 combines with J gene TRBJ2-7; 9 nucleotides agree with TRBD2. The receptor's source is a human donor with classical Hodgkin lymphoma. The CDR3 protein is CASSQVAGVDTYEQYF. The CDR3 region has the DNA TGCGCCAGCAGCCAAGTAGCGGGAGTCGATACCTACGAGCAGTACTTC.